What follows are 9 T cell receptor beta chains derived from one specimen sequenced in a study of molecular identifiers for immune sequencing clone quantification. MiXCR, run by TCRdb on the PCR reads, gives a single entry per CDR3 protein. The sample gives a few hundred thousand distinct CDR3 sequences, roughly 24% of which show up once; about 0.71% is in the top ten. Sequences were obtained from naive CD8+ T cells from blood, with Jurkat cell RNA spiked in. As for subset: FACS-sorted CD8+CD4-CCR7+CD45RA+ naive T cells. The receptors originated from a human donor in good health. Some libraries in this study had Jurkat cell RNA spiked in.

The chain has TRBV4-3 and TRBJ2-7; D may be TRBD1 or TRBD2 (7 bases each). Germline CDR1 reads LGHNA; CDR2 reads YSLEER. V lost 0 bases to trimming and J lost 0 bases, with 12 bases between them. The CDR3 has 16 residues. CDR3 coding DNA: TGCGCCAGCAGCCAAGATGGGAGGGGGCCCTCCTACGAGCAGTACTTC. This encodes CASSQDGRGPSYEQYF.

The chain uses TRBV7-6 and TRBJ2-3, with 9 positions matching TRBD1. With 5 bases clipped from V and 0 bases from J, the junction kept 12 bases outside the gene matches. Germline assignment: CDR1 SGHVS and CDR2 FNYEAQ. This CDR3 has 18 residues. Here the CDR3 reads CASSPPKGQGDSTDTQYF. The CDR3 DNA sequence: TGTGCCAGCAGCCCACCAAAGGGACAGGGTGATAGCACAGATACGCAGTATTTT. Full variable domain (outside the CDR3, taken from reference TRBV7-6 and TRBJ2-3): GAGVSQSPRYKVTKRGQDVALRCDPISGHVSLYWYRQALGQGPEFLTYFNYEAQQDKSGLPNDRFSAERPEGSISTLTIQRTEQRDSAMYRCASSPPKGQGDSTDTQYFGPGTRLTVL.

The gene calls are TRBV7-3 and TRBJ2-1; D is possibly TRBD2 (6 bases). V lost 4 bases and J lost 10, with 14 bases in between. The V gene's germline CDR1 is SGHTA and CDR2 FQGTGA. The CDR3 is 13 amino acids. CDR3 residues: CASSSAGIGEQFF. The CDR3 region has the DNA TGTGCCAGCAGCTCGGCGGGGATCGGGGAGCAGTTCTTC.

This clonotype was counted only a few times. V and J are TRBV5-1 and TRBJ2-7, with D possibly matching TRBD2 (6 bases). Deletions cut 0 bases from V and 1 base from J, with 14 bases between. This CDR3 comprises 16 residues. The V gene's germline CDR1 is SGHRS and CDR2 YFSETQ. The CDR3 bases are TGCGCCAGCAGCTTGGCCCGGACGGGGGATTCCTACGAGCAGTACTTC. It yields the protein CASSLARTGDSYEQYF.

This clonotype occurred a few times. The chain links TRBV19 to TRBJ1-2; TRBD1 is a possible D gene (5 bases). V gave up 1 base and J gave up 4 bases, with 13 bases separating them. The CDR3 has 15 residues. CDR1 is LNHDA and CDR2 is SQIVND in the germline V gene (reference sequence). The CDR3 DNA reads TGTGCCAGTAGTATAGGGTCCCGGGGCGGCTATGGCTACACCTTC. Translating gives CASSIGSRGGYGYTF.

This clonotype was recorded at least ten times. This chain joins TRBV6-2 or TRBV6-3 and TRBJ1-1; no reliable D call. Germline V lookup: CDR1 MNHEY, CDR2 SVGEGT. The V and J ends lost 6 bases and 1 base respectively, with 6 bases between them. This CDR3 is 12 amino acids long. CDR3 sequence (DNA): TGTGCCAGCAGCCCACAGAACACTGAAGCTTTCTTT. Residues: CASSPQNTEAFF.

The CDR3: CASSLRTAGNEQFF. As DNA, the CDR3 is TGTGCCAGCAGTTTAAGAACCGCGGGCAATGAGCAGTTCTTC. The chain couples TRBV28 to TRBJ2-1, with D possibly being TRBD2 (5 bases). Per the germline V gene, CDR1 is MDHEN and CDR2 is SYDVKM. Between the trimmed V and J ends, which lost 2 bases and 6 bases, there was a span of 11 bases. The length of the CDR3 is 14 residues.

This clonotype has at least ten counts. CDR3 loop: CASSIVGGSIYEQYF. The DNA for the CDR3 is TGTGCCAGTAGTATAGTGGGCGGTTCGATCTACGAGCAGTACTTC. This chain uses TRBV19 with TRBJ2-7; no firm D call. The V and J ends lost 1 base and 3 bases respectively, with 13 bases between them. Germline V lookup: CDR1 LNHDA, CDR2 SQIVND (reference sequence). CDR3 length: 15 residues.

At least ten counts were recorded for this clonotype. This chain joins TRBV4-3 and TRBJ2-1, with a tentative D call TRBD1 (6 bases). CDR1 is LGHNA and CDR2 is YSLEER in the germline V gene. V lost 4 bases to trimming and J lost 4 bases, with 11 bases between them. The CDR3 is 14 residues long. CDR3 sequence reads: CASSLGDIYNEQFF. The CDR3 DNA sequence: TGCGCCAGCAGCCTAGGGGACATTTACAATGAGCAGTTCTTC.